These 2 T cell receptor beta chains originate from one sample sequenced in a study of blood T cells in healthy people across ages. For the second PCR, which ran for roughly 7 to 11 cycles, a sample-barcoded 5' primer and a J-beta primer mix were used. TCRdb used MiXCR to reprocess the 5' RACE reads, holding one entry per CDR3 protein. Here the sample spans 1.5 million to 2 million distinct CDR3 sequences, roughly 50% being singletons. The material sequenced was blood. The source is a woman aged 40 to 50 in good health.

This clonotype was seen at least ten times. The CDR3 coding sequence is TGTGCCAGCAGCTCGGGACTTAACACAGATACGCAGTATTTT. Amino acid sequence: CASSSGLNTDTQYF. The V call is TRBV7-2, the J call TRBJ2-3, with D possibly TRBD2 on 6 matching bases. CDR1 is SGHTA and CDR2 is FQGNSA in the germline V gene. V lost 4 bases and J lost 2, with 10 bases in between. There are 14 residues in the CDR3. Using reference TRBV7-2 and TRBJ2-3 for the parts outside the CDR3, the full variable domain is GAGVSQSPSNKVTEKGKDVELRCDPISGHTALYWYRQSLGQGLEFLIYFQGNSAPDKSGLPSDRFSAERTGGSVSTLTIQRTQQEDSAVYLCASSSGLNTDTQYFGPGTRLTVL.

The chain uses TRBV3-1 and TRBJ1-2, with 9 bases aligning to TRBD1. The CDR3 runs 16 residues. Losses at the gene ends were 4 bases for V and 4 bases for J; bases not matched to a gene: 10. Germline-derived CDR1 and CDR2 are LGHDT and YNNKEL (reference sequence). The CDR3 nucleotides are TGTGCCAGCAGCCCGATAACAGGGGGCTTGGGCTATGGCTACACCTTC. This codes for CASSPITGGLGYGYTF.